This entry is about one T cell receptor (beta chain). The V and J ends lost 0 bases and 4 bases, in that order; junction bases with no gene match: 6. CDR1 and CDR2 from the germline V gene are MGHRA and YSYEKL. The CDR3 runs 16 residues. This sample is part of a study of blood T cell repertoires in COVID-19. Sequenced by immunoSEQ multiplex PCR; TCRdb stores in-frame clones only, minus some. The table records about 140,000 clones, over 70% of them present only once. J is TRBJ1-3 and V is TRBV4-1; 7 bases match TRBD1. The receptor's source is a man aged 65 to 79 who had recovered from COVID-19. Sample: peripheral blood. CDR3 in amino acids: CASSQDRWTGGNTIYF. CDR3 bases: TGCGCCAGCAGCCAAGATCGATGGACAGGCGGAAACACCATATATTTT.